This T cell receptor beta chain was identified during a study of Ad26.COV2.S vaccination and SARS-CoV-2 variants. This sample's treatment: about 20 received Ad26.COV2.S at low or high dose, single or two shots; 5 received placebo; per-sample allocation not given. Day 63 following the first vaccine or placebo injection was when the samples were taken. Measured with immunoSEQ multiplex PCR; TCRdb has only the in-frame clones, and not every one. The sample contains around 450,000 clones, more than 80% of which appear only once. Source: peripheral blood, taken in a trial of Ad26.COV2.S vaccine versus placebo. The sequence was collected from a person aged 18-60 years who received the Ad26.COV2.S COVID-19 vaccine or a placebo.

The CDR3 nucleotides read TGTGCCAGCAGCTTAGAGGCCAGCTATGGCTACACCTTC. This sequence encodes CASSLEASYGYTF. The V and J genes are TRBV7-9 and TRBJ1-2; D is unresolved. CDR3 length equals 13 residues. Germline loops: CDR1 SEHNR, CDR2 FQNEAQ (reference sequence). V lost 1 base and J lost 4, with 7 bases in between.